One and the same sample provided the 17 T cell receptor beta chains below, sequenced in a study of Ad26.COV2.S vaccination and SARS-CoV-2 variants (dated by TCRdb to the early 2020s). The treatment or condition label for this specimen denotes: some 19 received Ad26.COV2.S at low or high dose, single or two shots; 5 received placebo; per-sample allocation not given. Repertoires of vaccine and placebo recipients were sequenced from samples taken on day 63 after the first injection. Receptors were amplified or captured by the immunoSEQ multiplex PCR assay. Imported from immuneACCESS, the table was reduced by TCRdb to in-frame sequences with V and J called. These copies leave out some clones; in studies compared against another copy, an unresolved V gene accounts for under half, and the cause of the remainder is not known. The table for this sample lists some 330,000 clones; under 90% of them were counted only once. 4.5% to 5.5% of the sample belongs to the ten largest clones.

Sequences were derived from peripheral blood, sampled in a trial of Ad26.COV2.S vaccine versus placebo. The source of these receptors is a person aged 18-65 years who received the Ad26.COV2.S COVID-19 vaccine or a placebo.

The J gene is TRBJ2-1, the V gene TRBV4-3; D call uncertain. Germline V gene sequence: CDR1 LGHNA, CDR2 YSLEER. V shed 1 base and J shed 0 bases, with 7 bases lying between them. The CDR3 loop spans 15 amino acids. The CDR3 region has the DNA TGCGCCAGCAGCCAAGCCTCGAGCTCCTACAATGAGCAGTTCTTC. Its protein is CASSQASSSYNEQFF.

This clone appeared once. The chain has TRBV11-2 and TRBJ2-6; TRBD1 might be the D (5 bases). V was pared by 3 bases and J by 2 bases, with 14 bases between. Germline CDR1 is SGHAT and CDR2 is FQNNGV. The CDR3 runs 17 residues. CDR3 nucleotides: TGTGCCAGCAGCTTTATGCAGGGTAGGACTGGGGCCAACGTCCTGACTTTC. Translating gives CASSFMQGRTGANVLTF.

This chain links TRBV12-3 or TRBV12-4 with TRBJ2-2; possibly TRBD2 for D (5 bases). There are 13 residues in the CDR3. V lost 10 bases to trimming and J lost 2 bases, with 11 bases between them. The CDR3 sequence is CATKRVNTGELFF. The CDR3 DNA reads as TGTGCCACCAAGAGGGTCAACACCGGGGAGCTGTTTTTT.

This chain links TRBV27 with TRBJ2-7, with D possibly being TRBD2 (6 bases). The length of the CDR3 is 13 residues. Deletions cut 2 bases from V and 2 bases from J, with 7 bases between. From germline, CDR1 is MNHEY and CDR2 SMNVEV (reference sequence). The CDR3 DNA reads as TGTGCCAGCAGTTTACCGGGGGCCTACGAGCAGTACGTC. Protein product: CASSLPGAYEQYV.

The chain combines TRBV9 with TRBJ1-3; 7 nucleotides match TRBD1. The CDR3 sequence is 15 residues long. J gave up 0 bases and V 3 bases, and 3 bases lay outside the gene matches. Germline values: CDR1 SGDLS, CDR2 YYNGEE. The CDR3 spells CASSDEGASGNTIYF. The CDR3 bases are TGTGCCAGCAGCGATGAGGGGGCCTCTGGAAACACCATATATTTT.

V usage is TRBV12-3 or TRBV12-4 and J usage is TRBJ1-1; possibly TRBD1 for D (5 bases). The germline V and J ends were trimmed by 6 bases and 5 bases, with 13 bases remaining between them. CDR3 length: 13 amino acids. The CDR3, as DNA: TGTGCCAGCAGCTGGGACTGGGGGACTGAAGCTTTCTTT. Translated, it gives CASSWDWGTEAFF.

The CDR3 spells CASSSARTGGVYGYTF. CDR3 DNA sequence: TGTGCCAGCAGCTCGGCCCGGACAGGGGGTGTCTATGGCTACACCTTC. The gene calls are TRBV5-6 and TRBJ1-2; TRBD1 aligns across 10 bases. The CDR3 sequence is 16 residues long. The ends lost 3 bases at V and 4 bases at J; junction bases unmatched: 9. Germline V gene data show CDR1 as SGHDT and CDR2 as YYEEEE.

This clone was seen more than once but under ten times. The CDR3 loop reads CASSPRAYYGYTF. CDR3 DNA sequence: TGTGCCAGCAGTCCCAGGGCCTACTATGGCTACACCTTC. The chain couples TRBV6-5 to TRBJ1-2; the D gene is possibly TRBD1 (5 bases). This CDR3 has 13 amino acids. CDR1 and CDR2 from the germline V gene are MNHEY and SVGAGI. V lost 5 bases and J 3 bases, leaving 10 bases between the germline ends.

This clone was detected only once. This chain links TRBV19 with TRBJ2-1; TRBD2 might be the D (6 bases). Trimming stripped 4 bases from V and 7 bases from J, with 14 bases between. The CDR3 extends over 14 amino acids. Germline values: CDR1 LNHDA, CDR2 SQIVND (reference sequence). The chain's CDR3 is CASSTGLSINEQFF. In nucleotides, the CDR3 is TGTGCCAGTAGTACAGGACTATCCATTAATGAGCAGTTCTTC.

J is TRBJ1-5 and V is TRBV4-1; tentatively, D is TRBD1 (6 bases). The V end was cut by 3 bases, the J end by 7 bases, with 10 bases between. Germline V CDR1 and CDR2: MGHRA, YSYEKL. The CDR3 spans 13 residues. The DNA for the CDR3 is TGCGCCAGCAGCCACCCAAGGGGGCAGCCCCAGCATTTT. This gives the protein CASSHPRGQPQHF.

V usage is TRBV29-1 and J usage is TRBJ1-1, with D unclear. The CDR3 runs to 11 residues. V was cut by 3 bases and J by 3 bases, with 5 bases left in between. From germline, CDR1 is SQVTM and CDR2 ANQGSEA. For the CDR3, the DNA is TGCAGCGTTGAGTGGTACACTGAAGCTTTCTTT. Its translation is CSVEWYTEAFF. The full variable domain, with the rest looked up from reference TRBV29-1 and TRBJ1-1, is SAVISQKPSRDICQRGTSLTIQCQVDSQVTMMFWYRQQPGQSLTLIATANQGSEATYESGFVIDKFPISRPNLTFSTLTVSNMSPEDSSIYLCSVEWYTEAFFGQGTRLTVV.

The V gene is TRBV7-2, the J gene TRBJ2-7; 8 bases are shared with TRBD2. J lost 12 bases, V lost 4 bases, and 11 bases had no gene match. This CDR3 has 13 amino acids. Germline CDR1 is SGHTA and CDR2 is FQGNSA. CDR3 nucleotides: TGTGCCAGCAGCTCCCCTAGCGGGTCCCTTATGTACTTC. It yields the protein CASSSPSGSLMYF.

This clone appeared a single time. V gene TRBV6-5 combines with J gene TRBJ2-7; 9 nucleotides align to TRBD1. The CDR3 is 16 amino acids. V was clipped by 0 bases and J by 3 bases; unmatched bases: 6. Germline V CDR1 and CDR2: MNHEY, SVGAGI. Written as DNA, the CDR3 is TGTGCCAGCAGTTACTCTAGGCCGGGACAGGGCTACGAGCAGTACTTC. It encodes CASSYSRPGQGYEQYF.

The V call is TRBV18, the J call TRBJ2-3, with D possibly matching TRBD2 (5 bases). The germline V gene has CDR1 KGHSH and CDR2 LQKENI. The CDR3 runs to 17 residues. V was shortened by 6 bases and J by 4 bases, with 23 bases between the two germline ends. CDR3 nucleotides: TGTGCCAGCTCTCCCGCCGGGCGGGCCGGTGGCGCAGATACGCAGTATTTT. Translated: CASSPAGRAGGADTQYF.

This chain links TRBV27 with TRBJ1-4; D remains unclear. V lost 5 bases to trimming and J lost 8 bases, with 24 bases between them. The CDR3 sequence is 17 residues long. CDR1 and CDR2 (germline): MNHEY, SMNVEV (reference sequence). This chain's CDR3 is CASSPREGPFGREKLFF. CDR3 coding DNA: TGTGCCAGCAGTCCCCGGGAAGGGCCCTTCGGAAGGGAAAAACTGTTTTTT.

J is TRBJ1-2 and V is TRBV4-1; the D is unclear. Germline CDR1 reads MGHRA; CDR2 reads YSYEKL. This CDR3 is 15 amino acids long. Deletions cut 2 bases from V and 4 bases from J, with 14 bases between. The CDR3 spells CASSQQETGSYGYTF. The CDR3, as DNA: TGCGCCAGCAGCCAACAAGAAACGGGATCCTATGGCTACACCTTC.

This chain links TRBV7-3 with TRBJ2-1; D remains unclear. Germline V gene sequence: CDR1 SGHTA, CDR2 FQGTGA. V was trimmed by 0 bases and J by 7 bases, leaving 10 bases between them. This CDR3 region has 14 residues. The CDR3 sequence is CASSLTHSVNEQFF. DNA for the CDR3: TGTGCCAGCAGCTTAACGCACTCCGTAAATGAGCAGTTCTTC.